Listed below are T cell receptor beta chains from one sample, sequenced in a study of blood T cell repertoires in COVID-19. Only in-frame clones appear in the TCRdb table, and some are missing; sequencing was by immunoSEQ multiplex PCR. This sample yields some 210,000 clones, of which around 84% are seen a single time; 15% to 20% belongs to the top ten. Sequences were obtained from peripheral blood. These receptors were obtained from a human donor in a cohort sampled during active COVID-19. CDR3s include the opening cysteine and the closing phenylalanine or tryptophan. A D gene is named only where the DNA matches it firmly. Clone size is stated in some rows and not others, as once, few, many or a class when expanded.

abundance | j_gene | len | v_gene | d_gene | CDR3aa | CDR3nt
NA | TRBJ1-1 | 16 | TRBV5-1 | TRBD1 | CASSPQGAVRNTEAFF | TGCGCCAGCAGCCCCCAGGGGGCAGTGAGGAACACTGAAGCTTTCTTT
NA | TRBJ2-1 | 15 | TRBV27 | TRBD2 | CASTSTSGRVNEQFF | TGTGCCAGCACCTCGACTAGCGGGAGGGTCAATGAGCAGTTCTTC
NA | TRBJ2-1 | 14 | TRBV11-2 | NA | CASSFSYRVNEQFF | TGTGCCAGCAGCTTTTCTTACAGGGTCAATGAGCAGTTCTTC
NA | TRBJ1-5 | 15 | TRBV27 | NA | CASRPFDGVNQPQHF | TGTGCCAGCAGACCCTTCGACGGGGTCAATCAGCCCCAGCATTTT
NA | TRBJ1-6 | 16 | TRBV5-6 | NA | CASSLAQGFSYSPLHF | TGTGCCAGCAGCTTGGCGCAGGGGTTTTCTTATTCACCCCTCCACTTT
NA | TRBJ1-5 | 14 | TRBV6-5 | NA | CASTSGNAHQPQHF | TGTGCCAGCACGTCAGGGAATGCTCATCAGCCCCAGCATTTT
NA | TRBJ2-2 | 16 | TRBV3-1/TRBV3-2 | TRBD1 | CASNTIGTGNTGELFF | TGTGCCAGCAACACCATTGGGACAGGAAACACCGGGGAGCTGTTTTTT
NA | TRBJ2-2 | 15 | TRBV2 | NA | CASNQGGLGTGELFF | TGTGCCAGCAACCAAGGGGGATTGGGCACCGGGGAGCTGTTTTTT
NA | TRBJ1-2 | 13 | TRBV7-9 | TRBD1 | CASSLDQGGSYTF | TGTGCCAGCAGCTTGGACCAAGGGGGCAGCTACACCTTC
NA | TRBJ1-1 | 14 | TRBV5-1 | TRBD1 | CASKEGQGNTEAFF | TGCGCCAGCAAAGAGGGACAGGGAAACACTGAAGCTTTCTTT
NA | TRBJ2-5 | 15 | TRBV7-3 | NA | CASSLGLGRGETQYF | TGTGCCAGCAGCTTAGGACTCGGACGGGGAGAGACCCAGTACTTC
once | TRBJ1-2 | 14 | TRBV19 | NA | CASASGSGPFGYTF | TGTGCCAGTGCAAGCGGGTCAGGGCCCTTTGGCTACACCTTC
NA | TRBJ2-3 | 12 | TRBV3-1/TRBV3-2 | NA | CASSHLADTQYF | TGTGCCAGCAGCCATTTAGCGGATACGCAGTATTTT
NA | TRBJ2-1 | 14 | TRBV29-1 | NA | CSVTRGSSYNEQFF | TGCAGCGTCACCCGGGGGAGCTCCTACAATGAGCAGTTCTTC
NA | TRBJ1-6 | 15 | TRBV29-1 | TRBD1 | CSVRFGGQGGSPLHF | TGCAGCGTCAGGTTTGGGGGACAGGGTGGTTCACCCCTCCACTTT
NA | TRBJ1-5 | 16 | TRBV19 | NA | CASSFTGRTRNQPQHF | TGTGCCAGTAGTTTTACAGGACGTACAAGAAATCAGCCCCAGCATTTT